This T cell receptor (beta chain) was captured in a study of blood T cell repertoires in COVID-19. The CDR3 runs to 17 residues. Looked up from germline, CDR1 is MDHEN and CDR2 is SYDVKM. The V end was cut by 10 bases, the J end by 5 bases, with 29 bases between. The assay was immunoSEQ multiplex PCR, and TCRdb's table has in-frame clones only and misses some. The sample lists approximately 100,000 clones; 65% to 90% were seen once. Sequencing input: peripheral blood. The sequence derives from a woman of 80 years or more with active or convalescent COVID-19. The genes are TRBV28 and TRBJ1-2; possibly TRBD1 for D (6 bases). The CDR3 bases are TGTGCCATCCTCACGAGGGGGGGGGCCTCCGACCCTTATGGCTACACCTTC. Translated: CAILTRGGASDPYGYTF.